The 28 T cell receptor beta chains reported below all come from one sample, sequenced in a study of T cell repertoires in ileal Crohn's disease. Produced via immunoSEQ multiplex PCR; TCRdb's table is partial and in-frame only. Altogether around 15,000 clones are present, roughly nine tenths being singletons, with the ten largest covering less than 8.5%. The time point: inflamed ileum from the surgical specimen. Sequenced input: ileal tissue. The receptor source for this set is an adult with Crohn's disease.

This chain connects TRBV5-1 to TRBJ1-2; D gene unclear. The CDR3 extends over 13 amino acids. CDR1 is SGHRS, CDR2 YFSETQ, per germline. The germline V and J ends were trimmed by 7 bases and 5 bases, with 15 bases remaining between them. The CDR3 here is CASQFSQGYGYTF. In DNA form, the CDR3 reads TGCGCCAGCCAGTTTTCCCAAGGGTATGGCTACACCTTC.

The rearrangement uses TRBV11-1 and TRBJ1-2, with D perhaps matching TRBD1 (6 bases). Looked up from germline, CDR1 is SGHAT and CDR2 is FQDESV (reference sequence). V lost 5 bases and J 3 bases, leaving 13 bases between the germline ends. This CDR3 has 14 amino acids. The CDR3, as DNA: TGTGCCAGCAGCACCAACAGGGAACACTATGGCTACACCTTC. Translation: CASSTNREHYGYTF.

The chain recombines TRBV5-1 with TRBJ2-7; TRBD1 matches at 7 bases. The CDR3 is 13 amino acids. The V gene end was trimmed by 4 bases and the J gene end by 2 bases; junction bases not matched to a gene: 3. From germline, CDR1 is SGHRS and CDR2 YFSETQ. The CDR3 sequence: CASSPGTAYEQYF. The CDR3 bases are TGCGCCAGCAGCCCAGGGACAGCCTACGAGCAGTACTTC.

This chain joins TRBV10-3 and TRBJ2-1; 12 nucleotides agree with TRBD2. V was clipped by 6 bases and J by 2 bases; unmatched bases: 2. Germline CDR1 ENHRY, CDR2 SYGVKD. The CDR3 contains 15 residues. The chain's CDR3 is CAISRTSGAYNEQFF. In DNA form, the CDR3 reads TGTGCCATCAGCCGGACTAGCGGGGCCTACAATGAGCAGTTCTTC.

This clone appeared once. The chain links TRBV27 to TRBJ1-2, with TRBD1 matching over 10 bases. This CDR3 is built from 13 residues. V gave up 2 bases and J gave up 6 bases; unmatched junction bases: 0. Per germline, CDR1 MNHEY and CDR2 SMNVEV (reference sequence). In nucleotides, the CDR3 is TGTGCCAGCAGTTTAGGGACAGGGGATGGCTACACCTTC. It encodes CASSLGTGDGYTF.

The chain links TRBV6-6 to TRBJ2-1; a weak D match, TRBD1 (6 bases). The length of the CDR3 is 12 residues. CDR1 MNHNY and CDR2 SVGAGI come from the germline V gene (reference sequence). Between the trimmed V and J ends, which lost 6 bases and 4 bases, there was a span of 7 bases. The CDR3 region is CASSQGYNEQFF. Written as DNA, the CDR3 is TGTGCCAGCAGCCAGGGGTACAATGAGCAGTTCTTC.

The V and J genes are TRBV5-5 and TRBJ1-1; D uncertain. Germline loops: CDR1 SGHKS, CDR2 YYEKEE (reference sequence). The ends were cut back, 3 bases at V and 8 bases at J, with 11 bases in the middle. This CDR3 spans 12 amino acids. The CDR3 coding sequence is TGTGCCAGCAGCTCTACTCACGGGGAAGCTTTCTTT. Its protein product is CASSSTHGEAFF.

The CDR3 DNA follows: TGTGCCAGCAGCCAAGGAACCGGGACTAGTGGCTACAATGAGCAGTTCTTC. This sequence encodes CASSQGTGTSGYNEQFF. The V call is TRBV4-2, the J call TRBJ2-1, with 8 bases that match TRBD2. Per the germline V gene, CDR1 is LGHNA and CDR2 is YNFKEQ. This CDR3 is 17 amino acids long. V lost 1 base to trimming and J lost 3 bases; unmatched junction nucleotides: 8.

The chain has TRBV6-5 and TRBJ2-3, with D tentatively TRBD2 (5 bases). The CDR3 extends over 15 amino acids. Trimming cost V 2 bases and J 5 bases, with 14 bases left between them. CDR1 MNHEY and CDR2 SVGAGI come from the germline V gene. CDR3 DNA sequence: TGTGCCAGCAGTTACAGGACTCCACGGGTAGATACGCAGTATTTT. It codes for CASSYRTPRVDTQYF.

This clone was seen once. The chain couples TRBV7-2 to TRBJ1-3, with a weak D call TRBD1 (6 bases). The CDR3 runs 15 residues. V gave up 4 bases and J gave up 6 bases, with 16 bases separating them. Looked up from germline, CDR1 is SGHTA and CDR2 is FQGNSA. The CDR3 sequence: CASSSFGGSQNTIYF. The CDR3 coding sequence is TGTGCCAGCAGCTCATTCGGGGGCTCTCAAAACACCATATATTTT.

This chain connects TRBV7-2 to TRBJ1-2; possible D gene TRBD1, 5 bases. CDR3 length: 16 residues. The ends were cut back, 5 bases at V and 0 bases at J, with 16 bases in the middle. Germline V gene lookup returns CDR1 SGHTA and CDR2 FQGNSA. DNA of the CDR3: TGTGCCAGCAGCCCGGCAGGTGGGGGAGCTAACTATGGCTACACCTTC. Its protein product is CASSPAGGGANYGYTF.

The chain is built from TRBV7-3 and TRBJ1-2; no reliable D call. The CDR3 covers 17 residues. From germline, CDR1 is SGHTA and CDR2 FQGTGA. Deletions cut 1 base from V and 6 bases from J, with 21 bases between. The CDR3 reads CASSLSHSKSRVDGYTF. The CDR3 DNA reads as TGTGCCAGCAGCTTAAGTCACAGCAAAAGCCGAGTCGATGGCTACACCTTC.

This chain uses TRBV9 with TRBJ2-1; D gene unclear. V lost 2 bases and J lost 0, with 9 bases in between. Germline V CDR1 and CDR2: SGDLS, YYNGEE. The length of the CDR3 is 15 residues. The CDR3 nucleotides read TGTGCCAGCAGCGTTCTTGGTGGCTCCTACAATGAGCAGTTCTTC. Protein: CASSVLGGSYNEQFF.

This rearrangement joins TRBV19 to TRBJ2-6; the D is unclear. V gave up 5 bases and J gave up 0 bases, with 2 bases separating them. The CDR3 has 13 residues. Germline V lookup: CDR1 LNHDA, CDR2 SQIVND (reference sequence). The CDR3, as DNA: TGTGCCAGTAGTGGCTCTGGGGCCAACGTCCTGACTTTC. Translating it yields CASSGSGANVLTF.

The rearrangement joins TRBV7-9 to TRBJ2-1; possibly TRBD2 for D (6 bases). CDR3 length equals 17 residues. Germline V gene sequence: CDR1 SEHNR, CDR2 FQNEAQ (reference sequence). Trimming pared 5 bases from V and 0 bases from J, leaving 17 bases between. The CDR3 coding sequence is TGTGCCAGCAGCCCTCCGGGACTCCCTCTCTCCTACAATGAGCAGTTCTTC. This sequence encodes CASSPPGLPLSYNEQFF.

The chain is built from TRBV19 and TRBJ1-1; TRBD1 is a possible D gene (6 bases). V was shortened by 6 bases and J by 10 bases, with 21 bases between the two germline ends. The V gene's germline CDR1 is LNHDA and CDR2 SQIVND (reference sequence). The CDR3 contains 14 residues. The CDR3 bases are TGTGCCAGTAGCCCGGACAGTTATCCTTGGGGAGCTTTCTTT. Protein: CASSPDSYPWGAFF.

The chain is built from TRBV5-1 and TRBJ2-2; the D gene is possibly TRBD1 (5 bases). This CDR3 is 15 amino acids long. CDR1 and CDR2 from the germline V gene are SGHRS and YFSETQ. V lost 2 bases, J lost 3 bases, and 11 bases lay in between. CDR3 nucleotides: TGCGCCAGCAGCTTCGGCAGGGTCGACACCGGGGAGCTGTTTTTT. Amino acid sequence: CASSFGRVDTGELFF.

DNA of the CDR3: TGTGCCAGCAGCTCTCAGGGCCAAGAGACCCAGTACTTC. Translating gives CASSSQGQETQYF. The V call is TRBV7-8, the J call TRBJ2-5; possible D gene TRBD1, 5 bases. The V gene's germline CDR1 is SGHVS and CDR2 FQNEAQ. The V end was cut by 4 bases, the J end by 1 base, with 7 bases between. The CDR3 contains 13 residues. The entire variable domain, with the rest obtained from reference TRBV7-8 and TRBJ2-5, is as follows: GAGVSQSPRYKVAKRGQDVALRCDPISGHVSLFWYQQALGQGPEFLTYFQNEAQLDKSGLPSDRFFAERPEGSVSTLKIQRTQQEDSAVYLCASSSQGQETQYFGPGTRLLVL.

CDR3 loop: CASSFAGQSYEQYF. CDR3 coding DNA: TGTGCCAGCAGCTTCGCCGGACAGTCCTACGAGCAGTACTTC. The chain uses TRBV7-9 and TRBJ2-7, with TRBD1 as a possible D gene (6 bases). Germline loops: CDR1 SEHNR, CDR2 FQNEAQ (reference sequence). Trimming shortened V by 3 bases and J by 1 base, and 10 bases separated the two germline ends. The CDR3 is 14 amino acids.

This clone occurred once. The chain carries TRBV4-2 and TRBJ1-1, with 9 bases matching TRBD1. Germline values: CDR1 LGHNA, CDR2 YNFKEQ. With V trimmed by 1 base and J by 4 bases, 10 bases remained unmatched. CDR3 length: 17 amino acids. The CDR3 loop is CASSQAVDRGMGTEAFF. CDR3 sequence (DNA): TGTGCCAGCAGCCAAGCTGTGGACAGGGGCATGGGCACTGAAGCTTTCTTT.

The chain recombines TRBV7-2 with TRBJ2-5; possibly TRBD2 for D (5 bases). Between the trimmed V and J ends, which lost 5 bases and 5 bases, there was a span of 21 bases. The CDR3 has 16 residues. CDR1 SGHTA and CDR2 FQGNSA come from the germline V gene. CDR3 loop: CASSPKASTRTETQYF. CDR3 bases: TGTGCCAGCAGCCCGAAAGCGTCGACGCGGACTGAGACCCAGTACTTC.

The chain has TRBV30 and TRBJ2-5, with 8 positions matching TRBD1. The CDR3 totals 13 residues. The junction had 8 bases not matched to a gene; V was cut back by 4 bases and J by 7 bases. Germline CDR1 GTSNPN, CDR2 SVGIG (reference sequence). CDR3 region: CAWTPDRAGTQYF. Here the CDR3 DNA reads TGTGCCTGGACCCCGGACAGGGCAGGGACCCAGTACTTC.

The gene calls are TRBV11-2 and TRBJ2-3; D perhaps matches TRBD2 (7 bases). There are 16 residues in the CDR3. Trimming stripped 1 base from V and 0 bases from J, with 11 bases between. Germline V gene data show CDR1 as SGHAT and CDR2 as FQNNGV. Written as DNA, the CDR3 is TGTGCCAGCAGCTTAGTCGCGGGGGCTAGCACAGATACGCAGTATTTT. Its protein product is CASSLVAGASTDTQYF.

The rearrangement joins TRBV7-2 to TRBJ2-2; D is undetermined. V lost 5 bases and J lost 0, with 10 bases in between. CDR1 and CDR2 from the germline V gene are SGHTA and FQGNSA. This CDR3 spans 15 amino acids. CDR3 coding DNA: TGTGCCAGCAGCCCTCCGGTCACGAACACCGGGGAGCTGTTTTTT. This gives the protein CASSPPVTNTGELFF. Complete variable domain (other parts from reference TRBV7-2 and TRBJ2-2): GAGVSQSPSNKVTEKGKDVELRCDPISGHTALYWYRQSLGQGLEFLIYFQGNSAPDKSGLPSDRFSAERTGGSVSTLTIQRTQQEDSAVYLCASSPPVTNTGELFFGEGSRLTVL.

CDR3 coding DNA: TGCGCCAGCAGTGAAGGGGGCGGGGGGAACATGAACACTGAAGCTTTCTTT. This translates into CASSEGGGGNMNTEAFF. The V call is TRBV10-1, the J call TRBJ1-1; 7 positions agree with TRBD1. J lost 0 bases, V lost 3 bases, and 10 bases had no gene match. The CDR3 runs to 17 residues. CDR1 and CDR2 from the germline V gene are WNHNN and SYGVQD (reference sequence).

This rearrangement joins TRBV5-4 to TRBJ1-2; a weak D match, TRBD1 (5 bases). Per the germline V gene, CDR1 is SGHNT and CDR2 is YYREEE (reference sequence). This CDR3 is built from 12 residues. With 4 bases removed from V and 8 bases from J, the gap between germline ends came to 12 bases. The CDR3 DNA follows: TGTGCCAGCAGCAGGGACGTCAGGGGCTACACCTTC. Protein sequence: CASSRDVRGYTF.

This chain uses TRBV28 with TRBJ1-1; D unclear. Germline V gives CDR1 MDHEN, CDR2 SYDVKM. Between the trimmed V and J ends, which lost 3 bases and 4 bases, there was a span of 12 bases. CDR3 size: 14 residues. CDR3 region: CASSFDEVGTEAFF. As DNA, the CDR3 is TGTGCCAGCAGTTTTGATGAGGTCGGCACTGAAGCTTTCTTT.

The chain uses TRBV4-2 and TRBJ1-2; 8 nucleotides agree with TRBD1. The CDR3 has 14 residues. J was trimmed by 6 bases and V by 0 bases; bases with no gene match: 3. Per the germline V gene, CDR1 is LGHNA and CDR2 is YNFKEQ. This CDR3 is CASSQDVRGHGYTF. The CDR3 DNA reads TGTGCCAGCAGCCAAGATGTCAGGGGGCATGGCTACACCTTC.